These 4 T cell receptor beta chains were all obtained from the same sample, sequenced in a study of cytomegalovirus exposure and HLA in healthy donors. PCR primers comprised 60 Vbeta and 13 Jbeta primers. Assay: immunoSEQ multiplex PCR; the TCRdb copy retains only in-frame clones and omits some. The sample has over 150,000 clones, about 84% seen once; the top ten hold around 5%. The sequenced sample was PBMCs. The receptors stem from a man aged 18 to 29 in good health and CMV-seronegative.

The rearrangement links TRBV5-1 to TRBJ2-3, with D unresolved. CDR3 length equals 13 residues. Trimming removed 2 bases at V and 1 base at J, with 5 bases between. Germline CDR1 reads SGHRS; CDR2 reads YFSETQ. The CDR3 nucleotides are TGCGCCAGCAGCTTCCAGGGCACAGATACGCAGTATTTT. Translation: CASSFQGTDTQYF.

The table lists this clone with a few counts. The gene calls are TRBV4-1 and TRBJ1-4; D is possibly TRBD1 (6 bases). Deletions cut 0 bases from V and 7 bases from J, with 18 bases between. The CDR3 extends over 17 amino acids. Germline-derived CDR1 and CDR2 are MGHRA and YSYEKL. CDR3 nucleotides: TGCGCCAGCAGCCAAGAAGGGGGGGAGGGAACGGGTGAAAAACTGTTTTTT. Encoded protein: CASSQEGGEGTGEKLFF.

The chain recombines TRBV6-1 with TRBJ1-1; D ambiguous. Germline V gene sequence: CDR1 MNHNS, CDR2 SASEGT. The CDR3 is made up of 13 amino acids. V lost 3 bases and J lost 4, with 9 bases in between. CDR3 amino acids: CASSEPEGTEAFF. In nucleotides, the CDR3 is TGTGCCAGCAGTGAGCCCGAGGGCACTGAAGCTTTCTTT.

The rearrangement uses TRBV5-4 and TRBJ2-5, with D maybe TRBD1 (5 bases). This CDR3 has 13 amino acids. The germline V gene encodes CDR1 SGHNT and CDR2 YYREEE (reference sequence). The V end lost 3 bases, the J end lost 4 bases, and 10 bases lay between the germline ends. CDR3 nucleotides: TGTGCCAGCAGCTATCCAGGGTTAGAGACCCAGTACTTC. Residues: CASSYPGLETQYF.